This TCR beta chain originates from a study of regulatory T cells in long-lasting Graves disease. Combining iRepertoire HTBI primers with Arm-PCR of CDR3 regions, the authors built TCR beta libraries. In TCRdb, the multiplex PCR reads were re-called with MiXCR into one record per CDR3 protein. The sample has some 490,000 distinct CDR3 sequences, about 11% seen once. This clonotype was counted many times. As for time point: newly diagnosed GD, antithyroid drugs for less than 3 months. The TCR library was prepared using RNA isolated from PBMCs. A further study also used this sample, focusing on T cells in Graves' hyperthyroidism and ophthalmopathy.

The sequence derives from a woman in her 30s with Graves disease. This material consisted of peripheral blood mononuclear cells (PBMCs), taken at new diagnosis, from a patient treated with antithyroid drugs.

CDR3 sequence reads: CASSLEFQPQHF. The CDR3 DNA sequence: TGTGCCAGCAGTTTAGAATTCCAGCCCCAGCATTTT. The rearrangement uses TRBV6-9 and TRBJ1-5, with D hard to call. The V gene lost 4 bases and the J gene lost 7 bases, with 8 bases spanning the gap. CDR1 and CDR2 from the germline V gene are MNHGY and SVAAGI. The CDR3 length is 12 residues.